The 26 T cell receptor beta chains in this list originate from one sample, sequenced in a study of regulatory T cells in long-lasting Graves disease. To make TCR beta libraries, researchers used iRepertoire HTBI primers and Arm-PCR of CDR3 regions. TCRdb redid the calling of the multiplex PCR reads with MiXCR, one entry per CDR3 protein. The table shows fewer than 550,000 distinct CDR3 sequences, with 16% occurring only once. Sample time point: newly diagnosed GD, antithyroid drugs for less than 3 months. The TCR library was prepared using RNA isolated from PBMCs. In addition, the sample was reused for a study of T cells in Graves' hyperthyroidism and ophthalmopathy.

The sample here was peripheral blood mononuclear cells (PBMCs), taken at new diagnosis, from a patient treated with antithyroid drugs. The receptor set was obtained from a woman aged 35-65 years with Graves disease.

This chain uses TRBV9 with TRBJ2-1; 9 bases match TRBD2. In germline, CDR1 is SGDLS, CDR2 YYNGEE. The CDR3 is 15 amino acids. J gave up 5 bases and V 0 bases, and 3 bases lay outside the gene matches. The CDR3 here is CASSVDGLANNEQFF. The CDR3 coding sequence is TGTGCCAGCAGCGTAGACGGACTAGCGAACAATGAGCAGTTCTTC. Full variable domain (outside the CDR3, taken from reference TRBV9 and TRBJ2-1): DSGVTQTPKHLITATGQRVTLRCSPRSGDLSVYWYQQSLDQGLQFLIQYYNGEERAKGNILERFSAQQFPDLHSELNLSSLELGDSALYFCASSVDGLANNEQFFGPGTRLTVL.

This clonotype has at least ten counts. The V and J genes are TRBV28 and TRBJ1-5, with D maybe TRBD1 (6 bases). CDR3 length: 16 residues. V dropped 3 bases and J dropped 4 bases, with 16 bases sitting between them. Germline V gives CDR1 MDHEN, CDR2 SYDVKM. CDR3 sequence: CASSFLLQGGNQPQHF. In DNA, the CDR3 is TGTGCCAGCAGTTTTTTACTACAGGGTGGGAATCAGCCCCAGCATTTT.

The sample holds many counts of this clonotype. This sequence joins TRBV3-1 and TRBJ2-2, with D possibly being TRBD2 (5 bases). Trimming left V 1 base short and J 11 bases short, with 14 bases between. Looked up from germline, CDR1 is LGHDT and CDR2 is YNNKEL (reference sequence). The CDR3 contains 14 residues. The CDR3 DNA reads as TGTGCCAGCAGCCAAGTCGAGGGCTTCGGCGAGCTGTTTTTT. It codes for CASSQVEGFGELFF.

In its sample, this clonotype was seen many times. The chain links TRBV30 to TRBJ1-5, with D maybe TRBD1 (5 bases). The CDR3 runs 13 residues. CDR1 GTSNPN and CDR2 SVGIG come from the germline V gene (reference sequence). Trimming stripped 1 base from V and 7 bases from J, with 11 bases between. CDR3 nucleotides: TGTGCCTGGAGTGGGCAGGGTGGACAGCCCCAGCATTTT. It encodes CAWSGQGGQPQHF.

This clonotype was recorded at least ten times. The chain carries TRBV6-2 or TRBV6-3 and TRBJ1-4; unclear D gene. Trimming shortened V by 4 bases and J by 0 bases, and 6 bases separated the two germline ends. The CDR3 extends over 14 amino acids. The germline gives CDR1 MNHEY, CDR2 SVGEGT. The CDR3 here is CASSSDSTNEKLFF. The CDR3 DNA sequence: TGTGCCAGCAGTTCGGATTCAACTAATGAAAAACTGTTTTTT.

In its sample, this clonotype was seen a few times. This sequence joins TRBV30 and TRBJ2-7, with a weak D call TRBD2 (5 bases). CDR1 and CDR2 (germline): GTSNPN, SVGIG (reference sequence). The ends were cut back, 1 base at V and 5 bases at J, with 9 bases in the middle. The CDR3 consists of 12 residues. The CDR3 nucleotides are TGTGCCTGGAGTGCCGGACTCCACGAGCAGTACTTC. Residues: CAWSAGLHEQYF.

This clonotype was observed a few times. The gene calls are TRBV20-1 and TRBJ2-5, with 10 bases aligning to TRBD1. Trimming removed 6 bases from V and 4 bases from J; junction bases left unmatched: 8. CDR1 and CDR2 (germline): DFQATT, SNEGSKA (reference sequence). This CDR3 contains 14 residues. In nucleotides, the CDR3 is TGCAGTGCCCTGAGACAGGGGGCCACAGAGACCCAGTACTTC. Translated, it gives CSALRQGATETQYF.

This clonotype has at least ten counts. The chain joins TRBV12-3 or TRBV12-4 to TRBJ2-2; 9 nucleotides match TRBD1. J lost 4 bases, V lost 3 bases, and 15 bases had no gene match. This CDR3 is 19 amino acids long. Written as DNA, the CDR3 is TGTGCCAGCAGTTTTTTTCTGTCACCGGGACAGGGTTCCACCGGGGAGCTGTTTTTT. Its translation is CASSFFLSPGQGSTGELFF.

This clonotype showed up many times. V is TRBV20-1 and J is TRBJ2-2; D tentatively reads TRBD1 or TRBD2 (5 bases each). V shed 3 bases and J shed 3 bases, with 11 bases lying between them. The CDR3 contains 14 residues. Germline V lookup: CDR1 DFQATT, CDR2 SNEGSKA (reference sequence). The CDR3 DNA reads TGCAGTGCTAGGAGCCGGGACCACACCGGGGAGCTGTTTTTT. It encodes CSARSRDHTGELFF.

This clonotype was counted many times. The V call is TRBV2, the J call TRBJ1-5; D call uncertain. Per germline, CDR1 SNHLY and CDR2 FYNNEI. This CDR3 has 15 residues. Trimming took off 8 bases at V and 3 bases at J, with 17 bases between the two ends. CDR3: CASSGRAVANQPQHF. DNA of the CDR3: TGTGCCAGCTCCGGCCGGGCCGTTGCCAATCAGCCCCAGCATTTT.

This clonotype appeared many times. This chain links TRBV18 with TRBJ2-5; D is undetermined. The CDR3 has 16 residues. Trimming pared 3 bases from V and 2 bases from J, leaving 16 bases between. The V gene's germline CDR1 is KGHSH and CDR2 LQKENI. In DNA form, the CDR3 reads TGTGCCAGCTCACCTCCGAATCGACAAGCACAAGAGACCCAGTACTTC. Its translation is CASSPPNRQAQETQYF.

For this clonotype: This likely stems from a read error, as it lies one base from a far larger clone. The chain is built from TRBV12-3 or TRBV12-4 and TRBJ1-4; a weak D match, TRBD1 (6 bases). CDR3 length equals 13 residues. CDR3 sequence: CANSPGGGEKLFF. For the CDR3, the DNA is TGTGCCAACAGTCCCGGAGGGGGGGAAAAACTGTTTTTT.

A remark on this clonotype: This sequence may be a read error, since a much larger clone differs from it by one base. The chain has TRBV7-6 and TRBJ2-6; D uncertain. Germline CDR1 reads SGHVS; CDR2 reads FNYEAQ. CDR3 length equals 15 residues. Deletions cut 1 base from V and 0 bases from J, with 4 bases between. CDR3 DNA sequence: TGTGCCAGCAGCTTAGACGGCTCTGGGGCCAACGTCCTGACTTTC. Protein sequence: CASSLDGSGANVLTF. The full variable domain, its missing parts supplied by reference TRBV7-6 and TRBJ2-6, is GAGVSQSPRYKVTKRGQDVALRCDPISGHVSLYWYRQALGQGPEFLTYFNYEAQQDKSGLPNDRFSAERPEGSISTLTIQRTEQRDSAMYRCASSLDGSGANVLTFGAGSRLTVL.

This clonotype was picked up a small number of times. This chain connects TRBV18 to TRBJ1-1; no reliable D call. V gave up 3 bases and J gave up 0 bases, with 14 bases separating them. The germline gives CDR1 KGHSH, CDR2 LQKENI. CDR3 length: 16 amino acids. Here the CDR3 DNA reads TGTGCCAGCTCACCCACGGTGGGAGTCATGAACACTGAAGCTTTCTTT. Protein product: CASSPTVGVMNTEAFF.

This clonotype was detected many times. This chain uses TRBV29-1 with TRBJ1-1; 9 nucleotides agree with TRBD1. Germline V CDR1 and CDR2: SQVTM, ANQGSEA. CDR3 size: 14 residues. The V gene end was trimmed by 7 bases and the J gene end by 1 base; junction bases not matched to a gene: 7. CDR3 amino acids: CSAVTGGTNTEAFF. CDR3 DNA: TGCAGCGCTGTGACAGGGGGAACGAACACTGAAGCTTTCTTT.

Comments on this clonotype: Being one base from a much bigger clone, this may be a read error. V is TRBV3-1 and J is TRBJ2-1, with 7 bases lining up with TRBD1. V gave up 4 bases and J gave up 13 bases; unmatched junction bases: 16. CDR1 and CDR2 from the germline V gene are LGHDT and YNNKEL (reference sequence). The CDR3 is 15 amino acids. The CDR3 here is CASSPGQQRWETQFF. Written as DNA, the CDR3 is TGTGCCAGCAGCCCGGGACAGCAGAGGTGGGAGACCCAGTTCTTC.

The rearrangement links TRBV18 to TRBJ1-4, with 10 bases identical to TRBD1. This CDR3 comprises 19 residues. CDR1 KGHSH and CDR2 LQKENI come from the germline V gene. Trimming cost V 5 bases and J 0 bases; bases outside gene matches: 12. The CDR3 region is CASSSTDRGGWTTNEKLFF. The CDR3 region has the DNA TGTGCCAGCTCATCAACGGACAGGGGGGGTTGGACAACTAATGAAAAACTGTTTTTT.

This clonotype was counted at least ten times. The chain couples TRBV7-9 to TRBJ1-1; the D gene is possibly TRBD1 (5 bases). From germline, CDR1 is SEHNR and CDR2 FQNEAQ (reference sequence). The V and J ends lost 6 bases and 1 base respectively, with 15 bases between them. The CDR3 sequence is 15 residues long. The CDR3 nucleotides read TGTGCCAGCAGGTTCATCGGGACGGGGAACACTGAAGCTTTCTTT. It encodes CASRFIGTGNTEAFF.

In regard to this clonotype: This may stem from a read error, because a much larger clone lies one nucleotide away. The gene calls are TRBV3-1 and TRBJ1-2; weak D call: TRBD1 (5 bases). V lost 4 bases and J lost 4, with 16 bases in between. CDR1 and CDR2 (germline): LGHDT, YNNKEL (reference sequence). CDR3 size: 15 residues. The DNA of the CDR3 is TGTGCCAGCAGCCCCCAAGTAGTGGGGGTCTATGGCTACACCTTC. It translates to CASSPQVVGVYGYTF. The complete variable domain, with remaining parts taken from reference TRBV3-1 and TRBJ1-2, reads DTAVSQTPKYLVTQMGNDKSIKCEQNLGHDTMYWYKQDSKKFLKIMFSYNNKELIINETVPNRFSPKSPDKAHLNLHINSLELGDSAVYFCASSPQVVGVYGYTFGSGTRLTVV.

The CDR3 DNA follows: TGTGCCAGCAGCACGACCGGGAGTTCCACTGAAGCTTTCTTT. Protein sequence: CASSTTGSSTEAFF. The gene calls are TRBV3-1 and TRBJ1-1; D not certain. CDR3 length: 14 residues. Germline CDR1 and CDR2: LGHDT and YNNKEL (reference sequence). With 5 bases removed from V and 4 bases from J, the gap between germline ends came to 14 bases.

This clonotype was seen a few times. This chain uses TRBV10-3 with TRBJ1-2, with TRBD1 matching 9 bases. Germline-derived CDR1 and CDR2 are ENHRY and SYGVKD. Trimming removed 1 base from V and 4 bases from J; junction bases left unmatched: 7. The CDR3 covers 16 residues. The CDR3 reads CAISEYQSGQGYGYTF. The CDR3 nucleotides read TGTGCCATCAGTGAGTACCAGTCGGGACAGGGCTATGGCTACACCTTC.

CDR3 nucleotides: TGTGCCAGCAGTGAGGGGACAGGGTGGGCCGGGGAGCTGTTTTTT. Protein product: CASSEGTGWAGELFF. This chain joins TRBV6-1 and TRBJ2-2, with 9 bases lining up with TRBD1. CDR3 length: 15 amino acids. Germline V lookup: CDR1 MNHNS, CDR2 SASEGT. Trimming removed 3 bases from V and 6 bases from J; junction bases left unmatched: 5.

The CDR3 sequence: CASSVGGRGASDEQFF. The CDR3 region has the DNA TGTGCCAGCAGCGTAGGGGGGCGGGGGGCCAGCGATGAGCAGTTCTTC. V gene TRBV9 combines with J gene TRBJ2-1; TRBD2 agrees at 8 bases. V was clipped by 0 bases and J by 8 bases; unmatched bases: 10. Germline V gives CDR1 SGDLS, CDR2 YYNGEE. There are 16 residues in the CDR3.

This clonotype occurred many times. The chain has TRBV7-2 and TRBJ1-2, with 9 bases matching TRBD1. The CDR3 consists of 16 residues. Trimming removed 3 bases from V and 4 bases from J; junction bases left unmatched: 9. Germline CDR1 reads SGHTA; CDR2 reads FQGNSA. This CDR3 is CASSLDTGTGSYGYTF. The CDR3 coding sequence is TGTGCCAGCAGCTTGGACACCGGGACAGGGAGCTATGGCTACACCTTC.

The chain couples TRBV19 to TRBJ2-1; the match to TRBD2 covers 9 bases. CDR3 length: 14 residues. Per the germline V gene, CDR1 is LNHDA and CDR2 is SQIVND (reference sequence). V gave up 5 bases and J gave up 6 bases; unmatched junction bases: 5. CDR3 DNA sequence: TGTGCCAGTAGTCGGAGCGGGGGGCTCAATGAGCAGTTCTTC. Translating it yields CASSRSGGLNEQFF.

This clonotype was detected ten times or more. The rearrangement joins TRBV7-3 to TRBJ2-2; D might be TRBD1 (6 bases). V lost 2 bases and J lost 0, with 7 bases in between. Per the germline V gene, CDR1 is SGHTA and CDR2 is FQGTGA. CDR3 length: 15 amino acids. CDR3 residues: CASSLEGANTGELFF. CDR3 coding DNA: TGTGCCAGCAGCTTAGAGGGGGCGAACACCGGGGAGCTGTTTTTT.